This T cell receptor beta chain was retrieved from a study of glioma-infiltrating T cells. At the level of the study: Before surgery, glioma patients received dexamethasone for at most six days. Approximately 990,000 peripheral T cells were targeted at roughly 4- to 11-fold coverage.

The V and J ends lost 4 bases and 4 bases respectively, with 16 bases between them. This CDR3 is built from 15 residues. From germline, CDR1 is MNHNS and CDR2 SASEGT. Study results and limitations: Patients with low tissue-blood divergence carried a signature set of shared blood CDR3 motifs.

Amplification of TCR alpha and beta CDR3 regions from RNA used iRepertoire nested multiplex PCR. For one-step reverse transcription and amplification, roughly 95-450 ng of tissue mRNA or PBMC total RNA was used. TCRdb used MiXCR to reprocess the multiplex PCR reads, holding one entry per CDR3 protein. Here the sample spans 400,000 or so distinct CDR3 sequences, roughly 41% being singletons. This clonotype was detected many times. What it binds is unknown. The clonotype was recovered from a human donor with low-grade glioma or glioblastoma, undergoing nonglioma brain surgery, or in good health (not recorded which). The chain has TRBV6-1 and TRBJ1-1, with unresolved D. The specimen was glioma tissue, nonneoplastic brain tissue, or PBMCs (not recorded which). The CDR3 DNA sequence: TGTGCCAGCAGTGGTTGGACTGAAGTAGGCACTGAAGCTTTCTTT. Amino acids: CASSGWTEVGTEAFF.